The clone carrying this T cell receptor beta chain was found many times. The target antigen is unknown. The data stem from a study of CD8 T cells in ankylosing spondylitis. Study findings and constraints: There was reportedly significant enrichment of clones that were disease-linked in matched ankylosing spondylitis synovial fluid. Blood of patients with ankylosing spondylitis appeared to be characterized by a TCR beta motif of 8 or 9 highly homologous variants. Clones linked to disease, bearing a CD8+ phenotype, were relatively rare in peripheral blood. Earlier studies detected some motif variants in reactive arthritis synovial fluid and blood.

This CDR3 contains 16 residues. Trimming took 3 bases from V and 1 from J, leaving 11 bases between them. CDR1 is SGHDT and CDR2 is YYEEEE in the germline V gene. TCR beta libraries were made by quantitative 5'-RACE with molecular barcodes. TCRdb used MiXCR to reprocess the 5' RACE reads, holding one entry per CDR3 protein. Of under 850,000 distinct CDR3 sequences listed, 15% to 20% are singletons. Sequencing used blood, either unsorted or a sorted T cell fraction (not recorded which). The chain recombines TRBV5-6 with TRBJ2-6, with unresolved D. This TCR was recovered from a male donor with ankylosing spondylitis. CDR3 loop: CASSYIHGSGANVLTF. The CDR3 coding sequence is TGTGCCAGCAGCTATATTCACGGGTCTGGGGCCAACGTCCTGACTTTC.